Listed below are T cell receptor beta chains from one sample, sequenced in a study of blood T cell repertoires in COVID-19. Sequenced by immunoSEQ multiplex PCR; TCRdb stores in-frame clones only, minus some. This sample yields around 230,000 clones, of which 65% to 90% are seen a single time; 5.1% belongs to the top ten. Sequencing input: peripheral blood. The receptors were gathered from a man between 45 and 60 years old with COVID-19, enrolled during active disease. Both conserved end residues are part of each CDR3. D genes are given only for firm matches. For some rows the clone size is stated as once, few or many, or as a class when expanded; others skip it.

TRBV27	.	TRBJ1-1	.	TGTGCCAGCAGTTTGAGCCGTTTGAACACTGAAGCTTTCTTT	CASSLSRLNTEAFF
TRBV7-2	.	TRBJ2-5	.	TGTGCCAGCAGGGCCCCAGGGGTCGAGACCCAGTACTTC	CASRAPGVETQYF
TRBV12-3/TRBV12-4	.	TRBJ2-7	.	TGTGCCAGCAGTGGGCTCTCCGAGCAGTACTTC	CASSGLSEQYF
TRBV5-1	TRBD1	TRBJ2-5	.	TGCGCCAGCAGCCCGGACAGGGAAGAGACCCAGTACTTC	CASSPDREETQYF
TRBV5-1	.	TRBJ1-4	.	TGCGCCAGCAGCTTGGGATCCGGGGTAATTGAAAAACTGTTTTTT	CASSLGSGVIEKLFF
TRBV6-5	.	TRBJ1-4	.	TGTGCCAGCAGTTCCACGGGAGAAAAACTGTTTTTT	CASSSTGEKLFF
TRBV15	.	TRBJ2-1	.	TGTGCCACCATGTGGGACAAGGACTACAATGAGCAGTTCTTC	CATMWDKDYNEQFF
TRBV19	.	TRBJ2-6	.	TGTGCCAGTAGTATCGGGCCGGGAGCTGGGGCCAACGTCCTGACTTTC	CASSIGPGAGANVLTF
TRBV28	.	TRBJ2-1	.	TGTGCCAGCAGTTTGGGACAAGACCGGAGCTCCTACAATGAGCAGTTCTTC	CASSLGQDRSSYNEQFF
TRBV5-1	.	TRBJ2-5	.	TGCGCCAGCAGCCCCGGGGGAGTCCTCCAAGAGACCCAGTACTTC	CASSPGGVLQETQYF
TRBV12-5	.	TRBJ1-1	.	TGTGCTAGTACCAAAAACGGTGAAGCTTTCTTT	CASTKNGEAFF
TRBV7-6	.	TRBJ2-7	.	TGTGCCAGCAGCTTAGGGGGTACTAGCCTCTCCTACGAGCAGTACTTC	CASSLGGTSLSYEQYF
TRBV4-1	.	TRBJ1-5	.	TGCGCCAGCAGCCAAGAGGCAGGGGTGTCTTTTCAGCCCCAGCATTTT	CASSQEAGVSFQPQHF
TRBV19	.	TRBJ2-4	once	TGTGCCAGTAGTACCCCATCGTGGGGGCAAGGGTACGGCAAAAACATTCAGTACTTC	CASSTPSWGQGYGKNIQYF
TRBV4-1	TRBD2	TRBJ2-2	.	TGCGCCAGCAGCCGGGGAGGGGAGACAGTGGAGCTGTTTTTT	CASSRGGETVELFF
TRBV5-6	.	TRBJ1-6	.	TGTGCCAGCAGCTTGTCTCCCTATAATTCACCCCTCCACTTT	CASSLSPYNSPLHF
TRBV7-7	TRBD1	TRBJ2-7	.	TGTGCTAGCAGCTTAGCGTGGGACAGGGGTCTTGAACAGTACTTC	CASSLAWDRGLEQYF
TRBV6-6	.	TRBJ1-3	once	TGTGCCAGCTCGACTCGGACACCTGGAAACACCATATATTTT	CASSTRTPGNTIYF
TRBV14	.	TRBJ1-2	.	TGTGCCAGCAGCCAAACTTTGGTGGGACAACTCGTCTTC	CASSQTLVGQLVF
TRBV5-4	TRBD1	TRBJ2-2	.	TGTGCCAGCAGCTTGGATGCAGGGGGCACCGGGGAGCTGTTTTTT	CASSLDAGGTGELFF
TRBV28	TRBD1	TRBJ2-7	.	TGTGCCAGCAGCGAGAGACAGGGGGCAAACATCGAGCAGTACTTC	CASSERQGANIEQYF
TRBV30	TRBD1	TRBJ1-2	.	TGTGCCTCGCAATCCGGGACAGGGGTGAGTGGCTACACCTTC	CASQSGTGVSGYTF
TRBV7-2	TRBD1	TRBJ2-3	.	TGTGCCAGCAGCAGACCGTCCGGGACAGGGATCAGCACAGATACGCAGTATTTT	CASSRPSGTGISTDTQYF
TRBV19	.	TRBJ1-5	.	TGTGCCAGTAGTATTGTGGGGTGGGAGCAGCCCCAGCATTTT	CASSIVGWEQPQHF